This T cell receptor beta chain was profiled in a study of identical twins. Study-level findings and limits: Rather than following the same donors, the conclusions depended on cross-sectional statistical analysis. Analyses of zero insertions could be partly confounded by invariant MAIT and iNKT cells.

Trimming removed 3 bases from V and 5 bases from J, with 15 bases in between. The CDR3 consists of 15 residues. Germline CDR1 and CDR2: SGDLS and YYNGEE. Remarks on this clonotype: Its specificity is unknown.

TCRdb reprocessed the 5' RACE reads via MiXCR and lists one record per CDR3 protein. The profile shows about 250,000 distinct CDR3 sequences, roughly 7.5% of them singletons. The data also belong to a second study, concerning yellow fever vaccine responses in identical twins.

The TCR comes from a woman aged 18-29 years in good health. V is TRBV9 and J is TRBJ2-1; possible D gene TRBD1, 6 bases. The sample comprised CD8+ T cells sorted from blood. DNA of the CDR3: TGTGCCAGCAGCGCCTTACAGGGCGGCGACAATGAGCAGTTCTTC. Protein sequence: CASSALQGGDNEQFF.